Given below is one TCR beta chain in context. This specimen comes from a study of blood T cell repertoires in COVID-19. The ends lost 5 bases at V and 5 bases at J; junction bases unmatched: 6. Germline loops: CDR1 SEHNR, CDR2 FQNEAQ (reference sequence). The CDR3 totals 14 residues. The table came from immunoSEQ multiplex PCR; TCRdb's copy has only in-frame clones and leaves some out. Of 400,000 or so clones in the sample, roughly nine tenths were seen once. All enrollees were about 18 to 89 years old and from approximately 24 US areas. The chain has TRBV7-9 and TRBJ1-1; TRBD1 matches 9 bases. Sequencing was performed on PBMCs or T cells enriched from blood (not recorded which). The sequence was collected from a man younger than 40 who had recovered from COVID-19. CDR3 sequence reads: CASSPGTGWTEAFF. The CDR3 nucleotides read TGTGCCAGCAGCCCCGGGACAGGGTGGACTGAAGCTTTCTTT.